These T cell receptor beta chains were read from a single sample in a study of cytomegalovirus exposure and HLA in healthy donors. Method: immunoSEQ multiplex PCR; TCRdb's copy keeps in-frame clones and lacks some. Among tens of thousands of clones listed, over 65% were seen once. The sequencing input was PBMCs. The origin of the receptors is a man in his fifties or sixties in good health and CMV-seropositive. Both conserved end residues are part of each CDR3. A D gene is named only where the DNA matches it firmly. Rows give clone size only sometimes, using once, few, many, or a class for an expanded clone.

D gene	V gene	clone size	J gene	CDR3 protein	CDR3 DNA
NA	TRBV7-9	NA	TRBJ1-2	CASSSTSRGVGYTF	TGTGCCAGCAGCTCTACAAGTCGCGGGGTAGGCTACACCTTC
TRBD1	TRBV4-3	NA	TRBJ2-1	CASSQGLGQITYNEQFF	TGCGCCAGCAGCCAAGGGTTGGGACAGATTACCTACAATGAGCAGTTCTTC
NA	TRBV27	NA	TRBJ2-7	CASSFIGGEQYF	TGTGCCAGCAGTTTCATAGGGGGCGAGCAGTACTTC
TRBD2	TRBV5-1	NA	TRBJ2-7	CASSLGLAGSSSYEQYF	TGCGCCAGCAGCTTGGGACTAGCGGGTTCCAGCTCCTACGAGCAGTACTTC
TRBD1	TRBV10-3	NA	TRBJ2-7	CAISDPTGTGGYEQYF	TGTGCCATCAGTGACCCTACAGGGACAGGGGGCTACGAGCAGTACTTC
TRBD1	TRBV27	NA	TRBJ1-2	CASSAKGTGDYGYTF	TGTGCCAGCAGTGCAAAGGGGACAGGGGACTATGGCTACACCTTC
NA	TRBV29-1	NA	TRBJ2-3	CSVAPGGQLTDTQYF	TGCAGCGTTGCCCCGGGGGGCCAGCTGACAGATACGCAGTATTTT
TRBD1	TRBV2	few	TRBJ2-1	CASSETGQGAGDEQFF	TGTGCCAGCAGTGAAACGGGACAGGGGGCTGGGGATGAGCAGTTCTTC
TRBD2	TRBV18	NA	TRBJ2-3	CASSRGERGASTDTQYF	TGTGCCAGCTCCCGAGGGGAGCGGGGGGCCAGCACAGATACGCAGTATTTT
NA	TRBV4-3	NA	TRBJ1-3	CASSQDLRGTGNTIYF	TGCGCCAGCAGCCAAGATCTTAGAGGGACTGGAAACACCATATATTTT
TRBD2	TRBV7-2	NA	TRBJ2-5	CASSLAGGQETQYF	TGTGCCAGCAGCTTAGCGGGGGGGCAAGAGACCCAGTACTTC
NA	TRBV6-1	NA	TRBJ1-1	CASSALLGLWNTEAFF	TGTGCCAGCAGTGCCCTTCTTGGACTGTGGAACACTGAAGCTTTCTTT
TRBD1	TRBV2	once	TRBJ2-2	CASRSQGVAGELFF	TGTGCCAGCAGGTCCCAGGGGGTAGCCGGGGAGCTGTTTTTT
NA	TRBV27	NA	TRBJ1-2	CASSATGYYGYTF	TGTGCCAGCAGCGCTACAGGATACTATGGCTACACCTTC
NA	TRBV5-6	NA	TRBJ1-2	CASSLGEAGGYTF	TGTGCCAGCAGCTTGGGGGAGGCTGGTGGCTACACCTTC
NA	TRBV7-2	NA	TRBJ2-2	CASSSGSNRGELFF	TGTGCCAGCAGCTCCGGGTCTAACCGCGGGGAGCTGTTTTTT
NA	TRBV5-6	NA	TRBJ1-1	CASSFFAEAFF	TGTGCCAGCAGCTTCTTTGCTGAAGCTTTCTTT
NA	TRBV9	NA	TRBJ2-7	CASSATGAYEQYF	TGTGCCAGCAGCGCGACAGGTGCCTACGAGCAGTACTTC
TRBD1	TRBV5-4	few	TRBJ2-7	CASSLPHGQGNEQYF	TGTGCCAGCAGCCTTCCCCATGGACAGGGGAACGAGCAGTACTTC
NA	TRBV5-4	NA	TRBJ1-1	CASSLQAGEAFF	TGTGCCAGCAGCCTCCAGGCGGGTGAAGCTTTCTTT
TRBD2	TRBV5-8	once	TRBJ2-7	CASSYSSGGPYSYEQYF	TGTGCCAGCAGCTATTCCAGCGGGGGGCCTTACTCCTACGAGCAGTACTTC
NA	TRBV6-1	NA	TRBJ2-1	CASRPQGSSYNEQFF	TGTGCCAGCAGACCCCAGGGGAGCTCCTACAATGAGCAGTTCTTC
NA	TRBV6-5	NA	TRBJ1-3	CASSLIQGGNTIYF	TGTGCCAGCAGTCTGATCCAGGGTGGAAACACCATATATTTT
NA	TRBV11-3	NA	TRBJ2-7	CASSSSGPGSYEQYF	TGTGCCAGCAGCTCAAGCGGTCCAGGATCCTACGAGCAGTACTTC
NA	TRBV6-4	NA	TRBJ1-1	CASSGGGRAFF	TGTGCCAGCAGTGGCGGGGGCAGAGCTTTCTTT
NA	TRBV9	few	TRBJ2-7	CASSVEEGATYEQYF	TGTGCCAGCAGCGTAGAGGAGGGGGCCACCTACGAGCAGTACTTC
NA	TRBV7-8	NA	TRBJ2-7	CASSPTLRRGQVSYEQYF	TGTGCCAGCAGCCCGACTTTGCGGCGGGGGCAGGTTTCCTACGAGCAGTACTTC
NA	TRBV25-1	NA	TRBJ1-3	CASSGRGSGTGNTIYF	TGTGCCAGCAGTGGGAGAGGGTCGGGGACTGGAAACACCATATATTTT
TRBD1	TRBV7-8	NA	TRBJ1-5	CASSIAGTGNQPQHF	TGTGCCAGCAGTATAGCCGGGACAGGGAATCAGCCCCAGCATTTT
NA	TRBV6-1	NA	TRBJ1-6	CASSVTQIYNSPLHF	TGTGCCAGCAGTGTCACGCAGATCTATAATTCACCCCTCCACTTT
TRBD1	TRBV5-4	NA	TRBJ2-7	CASNSIPRQGKKGNEQYF	TGTGCCAGCAACTCCATCCCGAGACAGGGGAAAAAGGGCAACGAGCAGTACTTC
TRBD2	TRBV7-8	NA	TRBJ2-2	CASIPPGGVNTGELFF	TGTGCCAGCATCCCACCCGGGGGGGTGAACACCGGGGAGCTGTTTTTT
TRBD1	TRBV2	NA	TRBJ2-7	CASHGQGVNEQYF	TGTGCCAGCCACGGACAGGGTGTAAACGAGCAGTACTTC
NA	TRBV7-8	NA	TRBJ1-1	CASSMGSGVRLNAFF	TGTGCCAGCAGCATGGGTTCCGGGGTACGTCTGAATGCTTTCTTT
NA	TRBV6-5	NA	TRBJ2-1	CASSYSPPTLPNEQFF	TGTGCCAGCAGTTACTCGCCCCCCACTCTCCCCAATGAGCAGTTCTTC
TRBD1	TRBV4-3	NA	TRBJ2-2	CASSQDLIQGINTGELFF	TGCGCCAGCAGCCAAGACTTGATACAGGGGATTAACACCGGGGAGCTGTTTTTT
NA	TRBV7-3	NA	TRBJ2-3	CASSPTGRADTQYF	TGTGCCAGCAGCCCCACGGGCAGGGCCGATACGCAGTATTTT
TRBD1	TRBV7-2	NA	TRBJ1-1	CASSSSGTVNTEAFF	TGTGCCAGCTCGTCCTCCGGGACAGTGAACACTGAAGCTTTCTTT
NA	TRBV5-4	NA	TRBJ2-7	CASSLVSGNEQYF	TGTGCCAGCAGCTTGGTGTCAGGAAACGAGCAGTACTTC
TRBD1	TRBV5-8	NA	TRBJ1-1	CASSPGTGVVTEAFF	TGTGCCAGCAGCCCAGGGACAGGGGTAGTCACTGAAGCTTTCTTT
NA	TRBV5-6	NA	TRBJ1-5	CASSTGISNQPQHF	TGTGCCAGCAGTACAGGGATCAGCAATCAGCCCCAGCATTTT
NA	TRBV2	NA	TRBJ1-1	CASSGETEAFF	TGTGCCAGCAGTGGCGAGACTGAAGCTTTCTTT
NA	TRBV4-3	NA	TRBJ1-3	CASSPMAGANSGNTIYF	TGCGCCAGCAGCCCAATGGCAGGGGCCAACTCTGGAAACACCATATATTTT
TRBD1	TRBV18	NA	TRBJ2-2	CASSPTGGGKAGELFF	TGTGCCAGCTCACCAACAGGGGGCGGAAAAGCCGGGGAGCTGTTTTTT
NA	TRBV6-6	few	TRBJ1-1	CASSPRYRDTNTEAFF	TGTGCCAGCAGTCCCCGTTACCGGGACACGAACACTGAAGCTTTCTTT
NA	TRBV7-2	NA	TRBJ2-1	CASSSPGLTKSSGDEQFF	TGTGCCAGCAGCTCCCCGGGACTCACCAAATCGTCAGGCGATGAGCAGTTCTTC
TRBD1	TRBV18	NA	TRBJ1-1	CASSDRDRHEAFF	TGTGCCAGCTCAGACAGGGACCGCCATGAAGCTTTCTTT
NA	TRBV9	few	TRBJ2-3	CASSVGRRAVVF	TGTGCCAGCAGCGTAGGGAGGCGAGCCGTGGTATTT
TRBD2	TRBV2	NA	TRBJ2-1	CASSWTSGGSYNEQFF	TGTGCCAGCAGTTGGACTAGCGGGGGGTCCTACAATGAGCAGTTCTTC
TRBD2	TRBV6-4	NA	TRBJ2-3	CASSRTSGGGDTQYF	TGTGCCAGCTCCCGGACTAGCGGGGGGGGAGATACGCAGTATTTT
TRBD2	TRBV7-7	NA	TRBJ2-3	CASSSSGGSTDTQYF	TGTGCCAGCAGCTCCTCGGGGGGAAGCACAGATACGCAGTATTTT
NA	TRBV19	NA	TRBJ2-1	CASTKRDINEQFF	TGTGCCAGTACCAAAAGGGACATTAATGAGCAGTTCTTC